A selection of T cell receptor beta chains follows, all from one sample in a study of beta chain features in type 1 diabetes. TCRdb keeps only in-frame clones here, not all; method: immunoSEQ multiplex PCR. The sample carries 680,000 or so clones, roughly a sixth recorded once. The sequenced sample was naive CD4+ T cells from blood. The receptors stem from a man in his late teens or twenties in good health. Each CDR3 is given with its conserved first and last residue. D genes are given only for firm matches. Where a row states a size, it is once, few, many or the class of an expanded clone; other rows omit it.

size	V	D	J	DNA	CDR3
-	TRBV6-5	-	TRBJ2-7	TGTGCCAGCAGTTGGACGGCAGACTCCTACGAGCAGTACTTC	CASSWTADSYEQYF
-	TRBV5-4	TRBD2	TRBJ2-6	TGTGCCAGCAGCTTGGGGGGAGGGTACGGGGCCAACGTCCTGACTTTC	CASSLGGGYGANVLTF
-	TRBV9	TRBD2	TRBJ2-1	TGTGCCAGCAGCGTAGGGACTAGGAGCTACAATGAGCAGTTCTTC	CASSVGTRSYNEQFF
few	TRBV27	TRBD2	TRBJ2-1	TGTGCCAGCAGTTCTCCCGGGACTAGCGGGAGATCATGGTACAATGAGCAGTTCTTC	CASSSPGTSGRSWYNEQFF
few	TRBV9	TRBD1	TRBJ2-7	TGTGCCAGCAGCGTAGGCTCTGACAGGGTAACCTACGAGCAGTACTTC	CASSVGSDRVTYEQYF
few	TRBV2	TRBD2	TRBJ2-3	TGTGCCAGCAGTGGGGTGCGGGAGCGGGATACGCAGTATTTT	CASSGVRERDTQYF
few	TRBV7-9	-	TRBJ1-2	TGTGCCAGCAGCTTAGAAGTCGTCATCAGGGGTGGCTACACCTTC	CASSLEVVIRGGYTF
few	TRBV15	-	TRBJ2-7	TGTGCCACCGGCAGGAGAGGACAATCCTACGAGCAGTACTTC	CATGRRGQSYEQYF
few	TRBV7-2	-	TRBJ1-1	TGTGCCAGCAGCCCTTCTGGGGTTAGGACCGCGGGTGAAGCTTTCTTT	CASSPSGVRTAGEAFF
few	TRBV9	-	TRBJ2-2	TGTGCCAGCAGCCTTCGCAGGGCCCCCGGGGAGCTGTTTTTT	CASSLRRAPGELFF
-	TRBV19	-	TRBJ2-1	TGTGCCAGTAGACTTCCGGGCGCGAAATACAATGAGCAGTTCTTC	CASRLPGAKYNEQFF
-	TRBV9	-	TRBJ2-7	TGTGCCAGCAGCGTAGACTGGGGGCTCTGGTACGAGCAGTACTTC	CASSVDWGLWYEQYF
-	TRBV28	-	TRBJ1-5	TGTGCCAGCAGGTCACACTCCCAGGGAGTCCCTAGCAATCAGCCCCAGCATTTT	CASRSHSQGVPSNQPQHF
-	TRBV27	TRBD1	TRBJ1-2	TGTGCCAGCAGTCTAAACAGGGGGTCCGGCTACACCTTC	CASSLNRGSGYTF
few	TRBV19	-	TRBJ1-2	TGTGCCAGTAGTTGGGCAGATGGCTACACCTTC	CASSWADGYTF
many	TRBV10-3	-	TRBJ2-6	TGTGCCGTCGAAGGGGTCGGGGCCAACGTCCTGACTTTC	CAVEGVGANVLTF
many	TRBV25-1	-	TRBJ1-2	TGTGCCAGCAGTGGTCGCGCCAATGGCTACACCTTC	CASSGRANGYTF
few	TRBV2	-	TRBJ2-7	TGTGCCAGCAGTCCCCTATGGGGCTACGAGCAGTACTTC	CASSPLWGYEQYF
-	TRBV7-9	-	TRBJ1-3	TGTGCCAGCAGCTTGGGGACATGGGGGACCCCTTACTCTGGAAACACCATATATTTT	CASSLGTWGTPYSGNTIYF
few	TRBV19	TRBD2	TRBJ2-1	TGTGCCACCACCTCAAGGCTAGCGGGAGGGCTCGGTGAGCAGTTCTTC	CATTSRLAGGLGEQFF
-	TRBV7-9	-	TRBJ1-1	TGTGCCAGCAGCTTTCCCCTTGGGGGTCTACGCACTGAAGCTTTCTTT	CASSFPLGGLRTEAFF
few	TRBV5-1	TRBD2	TRBJ2-4	TGCGCCAGCAGCCTACCAAGGGGAGCGGGAGACCCCATTCAGTACTTC	CASSLPRGAGDPIQYF